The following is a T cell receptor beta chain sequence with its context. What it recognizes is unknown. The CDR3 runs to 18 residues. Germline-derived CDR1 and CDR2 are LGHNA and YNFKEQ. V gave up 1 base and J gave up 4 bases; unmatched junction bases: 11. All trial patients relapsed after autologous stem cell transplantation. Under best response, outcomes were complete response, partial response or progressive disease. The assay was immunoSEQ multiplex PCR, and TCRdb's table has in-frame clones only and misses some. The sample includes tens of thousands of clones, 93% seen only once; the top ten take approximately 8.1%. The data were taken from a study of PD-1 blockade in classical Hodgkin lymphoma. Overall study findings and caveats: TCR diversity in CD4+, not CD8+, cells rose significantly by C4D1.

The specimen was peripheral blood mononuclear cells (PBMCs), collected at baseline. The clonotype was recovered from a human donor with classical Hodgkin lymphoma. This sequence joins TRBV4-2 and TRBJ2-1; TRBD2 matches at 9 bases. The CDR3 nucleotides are TGTGCCAGCAGCCAAGGTGGTGAGGGGCTAGCGGGGTACAATGAGCAGTTCTTC. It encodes CASSQGGEGLAGYNEQFF.